This TCR beta chain was sequenced in a study of molecular identifiers for immune sequencing clone quantification (dated by TCRdb to 2017 to 2018). About the investigation overall: For a replicate experiment, RNA from approximately 20,000 or 100,000 naive CD8 T cells was divided into five aliquots, of which four were sequenced. This methods study benchmarked molecular-identifier clustering-based TCR repertoire sequencing (MIDCIRS) and TCR RNA copy counting, using CD8 T cells to do so. Overall study results and their limits: The sizes of highly expanded clones could end up underestimated when identical TCR molecules share a barcode. Spiked-in Jurkat TCR RNA (about 10 copies' worth), which is not part of the donor repertoire, was contained in the naive libraries. In CMV-specific effector cells, clones with more than 20 RNA copies contained over 97% of molecules, whereas in naive cells such clones contained under 1% of molecules. About 3 recovered TCR RNA copies per cell were obtained by modeling, versus about 9 by digital PCR, implying a capture efficiency of 25% to 30%. Spiked-in Jurkat TCR RNA equivalent to a single cell was reported to be detectable even among over 800,000 naive CD8 T cells. When barcode sub-clustering was left out, chimeric consensus sequences inflated TCR diversity, with chimeras reaching as high as 47%.

Libraries of naive CD8 T cells were built from around 20,000 to 990,000 sorted cells, with 10%, 30% or 50% of the purified RNA used. Naive CD8 T cells were FACS-sorted as CD8+CD4-CCR7+CD45RA+ on a BD FACSAria II into RLT Plus buffer. To test detection sensitivity, Jurkat RNA equivalent to approximately nine TCR copies was spiked into samples of about 19,000-1,100,000 naive CD8 T cells. CD8 T cells were enriched with RosetteSep CD8+ T Cell Enrichment Cocktail and Ficoll-Paque, followed by ACK red cell lysis. The library was made by PCR. Data came from an Illumina HiSeq 4000. Bulk TCR libraries were made following a previously described method, with the TCR primers given in Table S5. Purification of total RNA was performed with the Qiagen AllPrep DNA/RNA kit. Before any analysis, reads coming from multiple sequencing runs of the same library were combined into one pool. In the source study's methods: Reads were retained only if an exact TCR constant sequence was present, and the retained reads were trimmed to 150 nt and grouped according to their 12-nt molecular barcodes. Reads in each barcode group were sub-clustered using a 15% Levenshtein threshold, and a quality-weighted consensus sequence was built for each RNA molecule. Non-functional sequences were discarded, and so were lower-count sequences lying one edit away from another sequence. Barcode sub-clusters with fewer than 20% of the maximum read count were removed, based on fitting two negative binomial distributions. The public sequencing data were trimmed at Q25 with fastp and processed into clonotypes with MiXCR by TCRdb, which kept only in-frame beta chains. Each CDR3 protein appears once, grouped with its most common genes and DNA. The V and J calls reflect TCRdb's pipeline rather than the authors' work. The sample contains around 40,000 distinct CDR3 sequences, 15% to 20% of them found a single time. Under 1.3% of the sample is taken by the ten largest.

Taken from the germline V gene, the CDR1 and CDR2 loops are ENHRY and SYGVKD. V and J are trimmed by 3 bases and 3 bases, and the gene matches miss 20 bases of the junction. From the cysteine through the phenylalanine, the CDR3 covers 20 amino acids. Only the CDR3 DNA stays, 60 bases, in frame from base 1. This clonotype was observed a few times. Its target antigen remains unknown. Within one base of it there is no much larger clone, and no base qualities were kept. The V and J segments used are TRBV10-3 and TRBJ2-1, with TRBD2 identical over 7 junction bases. This TCR was recovered from a human donor in good health. Some libraries in this study had Jurkat cell RNA spiked in. Sequenced sample: naive CD8+ T cells from blood, with Jurkat cell RNA spiked in. The cell subset or site label on this specimen signifies: FACS-sorted CD8+CD4-CCR7+CD45RA+ naive T cells. CDR3 protein: CAISEPTGTTRGEGYNEQFF. The DNA sequence is given as TGTGCCATCAGTGAACCCACCGGGACTACCCGAGGAGAGGGCTACAATGAGCAGTTCTTC.